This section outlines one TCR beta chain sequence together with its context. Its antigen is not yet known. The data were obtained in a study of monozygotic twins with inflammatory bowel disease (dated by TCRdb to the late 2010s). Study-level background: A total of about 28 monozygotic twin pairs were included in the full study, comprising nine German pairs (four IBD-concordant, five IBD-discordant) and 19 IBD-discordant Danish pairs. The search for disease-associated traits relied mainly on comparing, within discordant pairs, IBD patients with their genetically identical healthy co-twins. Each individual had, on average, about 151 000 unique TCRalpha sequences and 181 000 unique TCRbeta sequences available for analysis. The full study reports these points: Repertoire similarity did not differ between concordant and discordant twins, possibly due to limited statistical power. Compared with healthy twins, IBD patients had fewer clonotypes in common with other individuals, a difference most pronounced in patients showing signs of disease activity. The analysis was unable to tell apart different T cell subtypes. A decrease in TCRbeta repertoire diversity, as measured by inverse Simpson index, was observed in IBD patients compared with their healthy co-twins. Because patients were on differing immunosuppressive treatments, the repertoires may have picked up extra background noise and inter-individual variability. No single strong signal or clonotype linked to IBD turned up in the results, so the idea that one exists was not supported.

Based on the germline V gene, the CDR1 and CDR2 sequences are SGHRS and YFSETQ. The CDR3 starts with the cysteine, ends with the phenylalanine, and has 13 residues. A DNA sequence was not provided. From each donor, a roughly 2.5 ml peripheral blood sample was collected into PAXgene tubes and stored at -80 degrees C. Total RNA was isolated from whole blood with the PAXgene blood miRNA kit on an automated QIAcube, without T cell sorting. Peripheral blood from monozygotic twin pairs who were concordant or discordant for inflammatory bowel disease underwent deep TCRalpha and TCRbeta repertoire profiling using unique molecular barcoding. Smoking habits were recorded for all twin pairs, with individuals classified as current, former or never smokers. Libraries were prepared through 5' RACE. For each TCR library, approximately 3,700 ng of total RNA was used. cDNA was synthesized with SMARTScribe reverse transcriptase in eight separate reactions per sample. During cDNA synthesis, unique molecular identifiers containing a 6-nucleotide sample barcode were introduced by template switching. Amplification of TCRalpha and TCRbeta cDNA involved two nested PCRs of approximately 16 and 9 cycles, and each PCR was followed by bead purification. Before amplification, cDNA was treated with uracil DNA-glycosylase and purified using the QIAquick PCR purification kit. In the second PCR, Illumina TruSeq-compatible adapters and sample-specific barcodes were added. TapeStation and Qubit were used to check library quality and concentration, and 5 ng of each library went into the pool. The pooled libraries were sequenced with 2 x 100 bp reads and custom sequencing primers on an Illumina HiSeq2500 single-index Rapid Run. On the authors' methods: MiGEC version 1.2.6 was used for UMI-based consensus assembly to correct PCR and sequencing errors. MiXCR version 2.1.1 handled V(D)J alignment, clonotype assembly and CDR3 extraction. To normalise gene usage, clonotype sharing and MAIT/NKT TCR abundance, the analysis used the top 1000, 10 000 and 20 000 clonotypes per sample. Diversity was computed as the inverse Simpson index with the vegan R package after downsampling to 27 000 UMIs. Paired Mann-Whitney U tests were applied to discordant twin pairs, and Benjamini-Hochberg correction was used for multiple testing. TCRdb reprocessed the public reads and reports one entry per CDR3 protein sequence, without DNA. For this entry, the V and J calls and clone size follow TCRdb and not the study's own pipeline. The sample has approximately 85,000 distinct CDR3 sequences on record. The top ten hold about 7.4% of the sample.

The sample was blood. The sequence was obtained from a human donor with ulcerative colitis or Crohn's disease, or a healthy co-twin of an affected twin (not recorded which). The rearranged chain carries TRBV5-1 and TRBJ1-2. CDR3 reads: CTSSTEANYGYTF.